These 23 T cell receptor beta chains were sequenced from one sample in a study of blood T cell repertoires in COVID-19 (dated by TCRdb to 2018 to 2020). The method behind the library was the immunoSEQ multiplex PCR assay. What TCRdb holds here is the immuneACCESS table cut down to in-frame rearrangements. Part of the clones is not present; checked against another copy, under half of the missing clones reflect an unresolved V gene, and the others are unexplained. Recorded for this sample are under 45,000 clones; over 65% of them occurred a single time. The ten largest clones represent roughly 2% of the sample. The sequencing sample was made of peripheral blood. These receptors were taken from a man aged 60 to 75 with active COVID-19.

The V call is TRBV24-1, the J call TRBJ2-3; 7 nucleotides agree with TRBD2. The CDR3 has 16 residues. CDR1 and CDR2 from the germline V gene are KGHDR and SFDVKD. V gave up 5 bases and J gave up 5 bases; unmatched junction bases: 12. CDR3 sequence (DNA): TGTGCCACCAGTGGCCTAACTAGCGCTGGCAGAGATACGCAGTATTTT. Residues: CATSGLTSAGRDTQYF.

The V gene is TRBV30, the J gene TRBJ2-7; D possibly corresponds to TRBD2 (5 bases). Trimming left V 1 base short and J 2 bases short, with 12 bases between. Germline V gene lookup returns CDR1 GTSNPN and CDR2 SVGIG (reference sequence). The length of the CDR3 is 14 residues. For the CDR3, the DNA is TGTGCCTGGAGTGGAGCGGAAAGCGCCTACGAGCAGTACTTC. Protein: CAWSGAESAYEQYF.

This chain links TRBV13 with TRBJ2-2; D is possibly TRBD2 (6 bases). Trimming removed 3 bases at V and 6 bases at J, with 8 bases between. The V gene's germline CDR1 is PRHDT and CDR2 FYEKMQ (reference sequence). The CDR3 consists of 13 residues. CDR3 amino acids: CASSFGRPGELFF. CDR3 DNA sequence: TGTGCCAGCAGCTTCGGGAGACCCGGGGAGCTGTTTTTT.

The sample holds a few counts of this clone. The chain uses TRBV6-1 and TRBJ1-6; TRBD1 aligns across 11 bases. Germline V gene lookup returns CDR1 MNHNS and CDR2 SASEGT. After removal of 3 bases from V and 9 bases from J, the junction contained 1 base not matched to a gene. The CDR3 runs 14 residues. The CDR3 loop is CASSEGTGGSPLHF. The DNA of the CDR3 is TGTGCCAGCAGTGAGGGGACAGGGGGTTCACCCCTCCACTTT.

The chain has TRBV28 and TRBJ1-2, with D tentatively TRBD1 (6 bases). The CDR3 sequence is 15 residues long. Germline V gives CDR1 MDHEN, CDR2 SYDVKM. Trimming took off 2 bases at V and 7 bases at J, with 17 bases between the two ends. The CDR3 DNA sequence: TGTGCCAGCAGTTTAGTCGCCGGGGGCGGGGGTGGCTACACCTTC. Protein sequence: CASSLVAGGGGGYTF.

This clone showed up just once. The CDR3: CASTSLGGGPEAFF. The DNA of the CDR3 is TGTGCCAGTACCTCGTTGGGGGGGGGACCCGAAGCTTTCTTT. The chain couples TRBV19 to TRBJ1-1, with D perhaps TRBD1 (5 bases). The CDR3 loop spans 14 amino acids. With 7 bases removed from V and 8 bases from J, the gap between germline ends came to 20 bases. Germline V gene lookup returns CDR1 LNHDA and CDR2 SQIVND (reference sequence).

In its sample, this clone was seen once. V usage is TRBV5-5 and J usage is TRBJ2-4; D is perhaps TRBD1 (6 bases). The CDR3 contains 17 residues. V lost 4 bases, J lost 0 bases, and 17 bases lay in between. The V gene's germline CDR1 is SGHKS and CDR2 YYEKEE (reference sequence). The CDR3: CASSRTGQELAKNIQYF. The CDR3 bases are TGTGCCAGCAGCCGTACAGGGCAAGAACTAGCCAAAAACATTCAGTACTTC.

This chain uses TRBV6-5 with TRBJ2-7; 10 bases align to TRBD1. Germline values: CDR1 MNHEY, CDR2 SVGAGI. The junction had 6 bases not matched to a gene; V was cut back by 6 bases and J by 4 bases. The CDR3 covers 14 residues. The DNA for the CDR3 is TGTGCCAGCAGGAGGGGGACAGGGGATTACGAGCAGTACTTC. This gives the protein CASRRGTGDYEQYF.

This sequence joins TRBV11-3 and TRBJ1-1; 7 positions agree with TRBD1. There are 13 residues in the CDR3. Germline V gene lookup returns CDR1 SGHNT and CDR2 YENEEA. Germline trimming cut 6 bases from V and 1 base from J; bases unmatched to any gene: 2. The CDR3 DNA follows: TGTGCCAGCAGTAGACAGGGGAACACTGAAGCTTTCTTT. Protein product: CASSRQGNTEAFF.

The rearrangement uses TRBV30 and TRBJ1-1; D perhaps matches TRBD1 (6 bases). The V end was cut by 8 bases, the J end by 0 bases, with 13 bases between. This CDR3 contains 13 residues. Per germline, CDR1 GTSNPN and CDR2 SVGIG (reference sequence). This CDR3 is CATGGQMNTEAFF. The CDR3 nucleotides are TGTGCCACCGGGGGGCAGATGAACACTGAAGCTTTCTTT. Using reference TRBV30 and TRBJ1-1 for the parts outside the CDR3, the full variable domain is SQTIHQWPATLVQPVGSPLSLECTVEGTSNPNLYWYRQAAGRGLQLLFYSVGIGQISSEVPQNLSASRPQDRQFILSSKKLLLSDSGFYLCATGGQMNTEAFFGQGTRLTVV.

The chain uses TRBV6-6 and TRBJ1-1; TRBD1 agrees at 7 bases. V was clipped by 8 bases and J by 6 bases; unmatched bases: 9. The germline gives CDR1 MNHNY, CDR2 SVGAGI (reference sequence). The CDR3 is 13 amino acids. In nucleotides, the CDR3 is TGTGCCAGCTCGACAGGGTCCTCTTCTGAAGCTTTCTTT. Translated: CASSTGSSSEAFF.

J is TRBJ1-1 and V is TRBV19; 10 nucleotides align to TRBD1. CDR1 and CDR2 (germline): LNHDA, SQIVND (reference sequence). Germline trimming cut 8 bases from V and 4 bases from J; bases unmatched to any gene: 10. The CDR3 has 15 residues. CDR3 bases: TGTGCCAGTCGGACAGGGGGGTTTTTTCGCACTGAAGCTTTCTTT. Protein: CASRTGGFFRTEAFF.

The V and J genes are TRBV6-5 and TRBJ1-4; D possibly corresponds to TRBD1 (5 bases). V lost 5 bases and J 2 bases, leaving 12 bases between the germline ends. The CDR3 sequence is 15 residues long. Germline V lookup: CDR1 MNHEY, CDR2 SVGAGI. DNA of the CDR3: TGTGCCAGCAGTCGAAAGGGGCTCACTAATGAAAAACTGTTTTTT. It specifies CASSRKGLTNEKLFF.

The chain has TRBV11-2 and TRBJ2-3; D is possibly TRBD1 (5 bases). The CDR3 runs 15 residues. Germline CDR1 SGHAT, CDR2 FQNNGV. V shed 1 base and J shed 3 bases, with 11 bases lying between them. Written as DNA, the CDR3 is TGTGCCAGCAGCTTAGGGGGCGAATGGACAGATACGCAGTATTTT. It codes for CASSLGGEWTDTQYF.

The rearrangement joins TRBV5-5 to TRBJ2-5, with D maybe TRBD2 (6 bases). Per the germline V gene, CDR1 is SGHKS and CDR2 is YYEKEE (reference sequence). This CDR3 is built from 15 residues. V lost 4 bases to trimming and J lost 2 bases, with 15 bases between them. The CDR3 protein is CASSAGRGLQETQYF. The CDR3 DNA sequence: TGTGCCAGCAGCGCAGGAAGGGGACTTCAAGAGACCCAGTACTTC. Full variable domain (rest looked up from reference TRBV5-5 and TRBJ2-5): DAGVTQSPTHLIKTRGQQVTLRCSPISGHKSVSWYQQVLGQGPQFIFQYYEKEERGRGNFPDRFSARQFPNYSSELNVNALLLGDSALYLCASSAGRGLQETQYFGPGTRLLVL.

V is TRBV30 and J is TRBJ2-7, with unresolved D. Germline V gene data show CDR1 as GTSNPN and CDR2 as SVGIG (reference sequence). V was pared by 2 bases and J by 4 bases, with 6 bases between. The CDR3 consists of 11 residues. The CDR3 sequence is CAWSLTYEQYF. The CDR3 region has the DNA TGTGCCTGGAGTTTGACTTACGAGCAGTACTTC.

V and J are TRBV20-1 and TRBJ2-7, with 8 bases lining up with TRBD2. Germline CDR1 reads DFQATT; CDR2 reads SNEGSKA (reference sequence). The CDR3 extends over 16 amino acids. The V and J ends lost 3 bases and 6 bases, in that order; junction bases with no gene match: 16. DNA of the CDR3: TGCAGTGCTAGTCCCGCGGGCGGCGGGAGGAGCTCCGAGCAGTACTTC. The encoded protein is CSASPAGGGRSSEQYF.

V usage is TRBV2 and J usage is TRBJ1-2; D might be TRBD1 (5 bases). This CDR3 spans 13 amino acids. Germline-derived CDR1 and CDR2 are SNHLY and FYNNEI. V was clipped by 2 bases and J by 2 bases, with 6 bases between them. CDR3 DNA sequence: TGTGCCAGCAGTGAACAGGGAAACTATGGCTACACCTTC. Encoded protein: CASSEQGNYGYTF.

DNA of the CDR3: TGTGCCAGCAGTTCGGTAAGGACTAGCGGGAGCTACGAGCAGTACTTC. Translating gives CASSSVRTSGSYEQYF. V usage is TRBV6-2 or TRBV6-3 and J usage is TRBJ2-7; 13 bases align to TRBD2. Per the germline V gene, CDR1 is MNHEY and CDR2 is SVGEGT. This CDR3 contains 16 residues. V was pared by 4 bases and J by 3 bases, with 6 bases of the junction left unmatched.

The chain carries TRBV19 and TRBJ1-2; TRBD1 matches at 7 bases. V trimming: 6 bases; J trimming: 0 bases; junction bases outside the gene matches: 4. This CDR3 comprises 14 residues. From germline, CDR1 is LNHDA and CDR2 SQIVND (reference sequence). In DNA, the CDR3 is TGTGCCAGTAGCCGGACAGGAGCTAACTATGGCTACACCTTC. This gives the protein CASSRTGANYGYTF.

The chain is built from TRBV7-8 and TRBJ1-6; 9 bases map to TRBD1. This CDR3 region has 14 residues. Germline values: CDR1 SGHVS, CDR2 FQNEAQ. V trimming: 3 bases; J trimming: 9 bases; junction bases outside the gene matches: 3. The CDR3 here is CASSFDRGTSPLHF. The DNA for the CDR3 is TGTGCCAGCAGCTTCGACAGGGGGACTTCACCCCTCCACTTT.

V is TRBV2 and J is TRBJ2-2; tentatively, D is TRBD2 (5 bases). Per germline, CDR1 SNHLY and CDR2 FYNNEI. Trimming stripped 3 bases from V and 5 bases from J, with 16 bases between. The CDR3 is made up of 16 amino acids. The CDR3 loop reads CASSDSVLVGTGELFF. CDR3 nucleotides: TGTGCCAGCAGTGATTCTGTACTAGTCGGGACCGGGGAGCTGTTTTTT.

This chain connects TRBV6-5 to TRBJ1-1, with no clear D. CDR3 length equals 14 residues. Per germline, CDR1 MNHEY and CDR2 SVGAGI. Trimming removed 6 bases from V and 4 bases from J, with 15 bases in between. This CDR3 reads CASRDRGGGTEAFF. DNA for the CDR3: TGTGCCAGCAGGGATCGGGGAGGCGGCACTGAAGCTTTCTTT.